The 21 T cell receptor beta chains below all came from one sample that was sequenced in a study of blood T cell repertoires in COVID-19 (dated by TCRdb to about 2020). The library was generated by the immunoSEQ multiplex PCR assay. TCRdb limited this immuneACCESS table to in-frame rearrangements with V and J called. A share of clones is missing; checked studies link under half to unresolved V genes, and the rest is unexplained. The table for this sample lists tens of thousands of clones; roughly four fifths of them were counted only once. The ten largest clones take up less than 9% of the sample. Sequenced input: peripheral blood. These receptors were collected from a man in his fifties or sixties with active or convalescent COVID-19.

This clone was counted between two and nine times. The chain joins TRBV5-1 to TRBJ2-2, with 10 bases aligning to TRBD1. The J segment lost 4 bases and the V segment lost 4 bases, leaving 4 bases of the junction unmatched. CDR3 size: 15 residues. Per the germline V gene, CDR1 is SGHRS and CDR2 is YFSETQ. The CDR3 protein is CASSTDRGGTGELFF. CDR3 in DNA: TGCGCCAGCAGCACGGACAGGGGGGGCACCGGGGAGCTGTTTTTT.

The rearrangement links TRBV6-1 to TRBJ2-2, with D perhaps TRBD2 (5 bases). Germline V CDR1 and CDR2: MNHNS, SASEGT. V was cut by 3 bases and J by 4 bases, with 9 bases left in between. The CDR3 loop spans 14 amino acids. The CDR3 loop reads CASSEPGSTGELFF. The CDR3 DNA reads as TGTGCCAGCAGTGAGCCGGGGAGCACCGGGGAGCTGTTTTTT.

The table lists this clone with a few counts. The gene calls are TRBV7-2 and TRBJ2-4; 9 positions match TRBD1. Germline V CDR1 and CDR2: SGHTA, FQGNSA. With 0 bases clipped from V and 0 bases from J, the junction kept 3 bases outside the gene matches. CDR3 size: 17 residues. In DNA form, the CDR3 reads TGTGCCAGCAGCTTAGCGCGGACAGGGGTAGCCAAAAACATTCAGTACTTC. Amino acid sequence: CASSLARTGVAKNIQYF.

This clone was seen a handful of times. V gene TRBV5-1 combines with J gene TRBJ1-6, with TRBD1 matching 8 bases. Germline V gene sequence: CDR1 SGHRS, CDR2 YFSETQ. The CDR3 is 15 residues long. Trimming cost V 4 bases and J 4 bases; bases outside gene matches: 4. The CDR3 region has the DNA TGCGCCAGCAGCACGGACAGGGTATATAATTCACCCCTCCACTTT. This codes for CASSTDRVYNSPLHF.

V usage is TRBV28 and J usage is TRBJ2-7, with unresolved D. In germline, CDR1 is MDHEN, CDR2 SYDVKM. The CDR3 loop spans 15 amino acids. V lost 8 bases and J 0 bases, leaving 17 bases between the germline ends. This chain's CDR3 is CASYTVAGHSYEQYF. As DNA, the CDR3 is TGTGCCAGCTACACGGTGGCAGGTCACTCCTACGAGCAGTACTTC.

This rearrangement joins TRBV19 to TRBJ1-1; 8 nucleotides match TRBD1. V was clipped by 4 bases and J by 5 bases; unmatched bases: 9. CDR3 length: 15 residues. Germline CDR1 is LNHDA and CDR2 is SQIVND (reference sequence). DNA for the CDR3: TGTGCCAGTAGTAACCAGGGGGCGTATGGTACTGAAGCTTTCTTT. Residues: CASSNQGAYGTEAFF.

This clone was recorded only once. The chain combines TRBV5-8 with TRBJ1-2, with 11 bases matching TRBD1. The junction had 8 bases not matched to a gene; V was cut back by 5 bases and J by 8 bases. Germline V gives CDR1 SGHTS, CDR2 YDEGEE. This CDR3 has 14 residues. CDR3 sequence reads: CASSGTGGELGYTF. The CDR3 DNA follows: TGTGCCAGCAGTGGGACAGGGGGGGAACTCGGCTACACCTTC.

The chain has TRBV11-2 and TRBJ1-4, with 9 nucleotides matching TRBD1. The V gene end was trimmed by 5 bases and the J gene end by 7 bases; junction bases not matched to a gene: 2. This CDR3 comprises 13 residues. Germline lookup yields CDR1 SGHAT and CDR2 FQNNGV. The CDR3 here is CASSRDRAEKLFF. CDR3 nucleotides: TGTGCCAGCAGCCGGGACAGGGCTGAAAAACTGTTTTTT.

The chain has TRBV11-2 and TRBJ2-5; 11 bases match TRBD2. V lost 3 bases and J lost 5; bases outside the gene matches: 5. Germline lookup yields CDR1 SGHAT and CDR2 FQNNGV. The CDR3 runs 15 residues. For the CDR3, the DNA is TGTGCCAGCAGCTTCACTAGCGGGGGAGAGGAGACCCAGTACTTC. This sequence encodes CASSFTSGGEETQYF. Full variable domain (rest looked up from reference TRBV11-2 and TRBJ2-5): EAGVAQSPRYKIIEKRQSVAFWCNPISGHATLYWYQQILGQGPKLLIQFQNNGVVDDSQLPKDRFSAERLKGVDSTLKIQPAKLEDSAVYLCASSFTSGGEETQYFGPGTRLLVL.

V and J are TRBV20-1 and TRBJ1-6; D ambiguous. With 3 bases removed from V and 7 bases from J, the gap between germline ends came to 4 bases. This CDR3 has 11 amino acids. Germline CDR1 and CDR2: DFQATT and SNEGSKA (reference sequence). The DNA for the CDR3 is TGCAGTGCTAGTGCAAATTCACCCCTCCACTTT. Translating it yields CSASANSPLHF.

The V gene is TRBV7-2, the J gene TRBJ1-1; 8 nucleotides line up with TRBD1. Per the germline V gene, CDR1 is SGHTA and CDR2 is FQGNSA. V lost 5 bases and J lost 6; bases outside the gene matches: 5. The length of the CDR3 is 13 residues. As DNA, the CDR3 is TGTGCCAGCAGCGTACAACAGGGGGCTGAAGCTTTCTTT. Amino acids: CASSVQQGAEAFF.

The chain is built from TRBV6-9 and TRBJ1-5; D gene uncertain. This CDR3 spans 18 amino acids. Per germline, CDR1 MNHGY and CDR2 SVAAGI. The V end lost 4 bases, the J end lost 1 base, and 20 bases lay between the germline ends. This CDR3 is CASSCPSLVSGSNQPQHF. The CDR3 DNA sequence: TGTGCCAGCAGTTGTCCCTCACTCGTCTCGGGGAGCAATCAGCCCCAGCATTTT.

This clone was counted only a few times. The chain recombines TRBV6-5 with TRBJ2-3; D gene uncertain. V lost 0 bases and J lost 5, with 9 bases in between. CDR1 MNHEY and CDR2 SVGAGI come from the germline V gene. CDR3 length: 14 residues. Written as DNA, the CDR3 is TGTGCCAGCAGTTACTCCCTACGAGTAGATACGCAGTATTTT. Its protein is CASSYSLRVDTQYF.

V and J are TRBV7-9 and TRBJ1-2; 10 bases are a match to TRBD1. Germline V gene data show CDR1 as SEHNR and CDR2 as FQNEAQ (reference sequence). Germline trimming cut 5 bases from V and 6 bases from J; bases unmatched to any gene: 9. The CDR3 length is 15 residues. Here the CDR3 DNA reads TGTGCCAGCAGCGGACCGGGACAGGGGTACAATGGCTACACCTTC. This gives the protein CASSGPGQGYNGYTF.

This clone was detected once. Other DNA sequences of this sample code for an identical CDR3. This rearrangement joins TRBV18 to TRBJ1-4; TRBD1 aligns across 7 bases. V dropped 1 base and J dropped 6; count of bases not matched to a gene: 5. In germline, CDR1 is KGHSH, CDR2 LQKENI. This CDR3 region has 15 residues. Here the CDR3 DNA reads TGTGCCAGCTCACCACGGCAGGGGGGAGATGAAAAACTGTTTTTT. As protein: CASSPRQGGDEKLFF.

The rearrangement links TRBV11-2 to TRBJ1-4; 11 bases are shared with TRBD1. This CDR3 contains 17 residues. Germline loops: CDR1 SGHAT, CDR2 FQNNGV. The ends lost 5 bases at V and 2 bases at J; junction bases unmatched: 7. The DNA of the CDR3 is TGTGCCAGCAGCACAAGGACAGGGGGCATTACTAATGAAAAACTGTTTTTT. It translates to CASSTRTGGITNEKLFF.

The chain combines TRBV5-8 with TRBJ1-1; 8 bases are shared with TRBD1. J gave up 2 bases and V 3 bases, and 9 bases lay outside the gene matches. There are 16 residues in the CDR3. Germline values: CDR1 SGHTS, CDR2 YDEGEE. The CDR3 here is CASSSRPGTGNTEAFF. DNA for the CDR3: TGTGCCAGCAGCTCCAGGCCCGGGACAGGAAACACTGAAGCTTTCTTT. The full variable domain, rest sourced from reference TRBV5-8 and TRBJ1-1, is EAGVTQSPTHLIKTRGQQATLRCSPISGHTSVYWYQQALGLGLQFLLWYDEGEERNRGNFPPRFSGRQFPNYSSELNVNALELEDSALYLCASSSRPGTGNTEAFFGQGTRLTVV.

V usage is TRBV11-2 and J usage is TRBJ1-2, with no clear D. CDR1 is SGHAT, CDR2 FQNNGV, per germline. The CDR3 totals 15 residues. V shed 7 bases and J shed 4 bases, with 19 bases lying between them. The CDR3 sequence: CASTLEPGAVYGYTF. The CDR3 nucleotides read TGTGCCAGCACCCTCGAGCCCGGAGCTGTCTATGGCTACACCTTC.

This chain links TRBV2 with TRBJ2-2; possible D gene TRBD1, 7 bases. V was clipped by 5 bases and J by 6 bases, with 10 bases between them. The CDR3 sequence is 13 residues long. Germline V lookup: CDR1 SNHLY, CDR2 FYNNEI. CDR3 coding DNA: TGTGCCAGCAGTCAGGGGGAGGCCGGGGAGCTGTTTTTT. Its protein product is CASSQGEAGELFF. The variable domain in full, completed from reference TRBV2 and TRBJ2-2, reads EPEVTQTPSHQVTQMGQEVILRCVPISNHLYFYWYRQILGQKVEFLVSFYNNEISEKSEIFDDQFSVERPDGSNFTLKIRSTKLEDSAMYFCASSQGEAGELFFGEGSRLTVL.

This clone was detected once. The rearrangement joins TRBV28 to TRBJ1-1, with D uncertain. Per the germline V gene, CDR1 is MDHEN and CDR2 is SYDVKM. V dropped 1 base and J dropped 3 bases, with 12 bases sitting between them. The CDR3 totals 15 residues. The CDR3 coding sequence is TGTGCCAGCAGTTTATCCCCCAGCGTAGACACTGAAGCTTTCTTT. It translates to CASSLSPSVDTEAFF.

This clone was picked up a small number of times. V is TRBV30 and J is TRBJ1-6; 9 bases are shared with TRBD1. The V gene's germline CDR1 is GTSNPN and CDR2 SVGIG (reference sequence). V dropped 0 bases and J dropped 10; count of bases not matched to a gene: 4. The CDR3 sequence is 14 residues long. CDR3 sequence reads: CAWSVTGGRSPLHF. Written as DNA, the CDR3 is TGTGCCTGGAGTGTAACAGGGGGCAGGTCACCCCTCCACTTT.